The source of this TCR beta chain is a study of T-cell reconstitution after alpha-beta-depleted transplantation in children. Study outcomes and limitations: At around two months after transplant, the alpha-beta T cells were reportedly derived from several hundred expanded clones that came from non-depleted graft cells. TCRbeta diversity was high at day 60 in some patients (a result of surviving recipient T cells and thymic progenitors). At one year after transplant, newly produced T cells mostly accounted for T-cell counts and diversity.

There are many counts of this clonotype. Its antigen is still unknown. A TCRbeta library incorporating unique molecular identifiers was prepared. TCRdb reanalysed the PCR reads using MiXCR and keeps one entry per CDR3 protein. The data contain around 210,000 distinct CDR3 sequences, roughly 7.1% of them singletons. The length of the CDR3 is 15 residues. The V end was cut by 5 bases, the J end by 2 bases, with 12 bases between. The germline CDR1 and CDR2 sequences are SGHTA and FQGNSA. The rearrangement uses TRBV7-2 and TRBJ2-2; the D is unclear. The source is a boy between 2 and 10 years old with acute lymphoblastic leukemia, due to receive a stem cell transplant. Material: PBMCs, obtained before TCRalphabeta/CD19-depleted stem cell transplant. The CDR3 bases are TGTGCCAGCAGCCCTAGGCCCGACAACACCGGGGAGCTGTTTTTT. This sequence encodes CASSPRPDNTGELFF.